The rows below give T cell receptor beta chains drawn from one sample of a study of blood T cell repertoires in COVID-19. Clones were read by immunoSEQ multiplex PCR, and TCRdb kept only the in-frame ones, dropping some. The sample yields tens of thousands of clones, roughly 89% seen once. The material sequenced was peripheral blood. The receptors here all came from a human donor in a cohort sampled during active COVID-19. The CDR3 runs from the conserved cysteine through the conserved F or W. The order of the fields is CDR3 protein, CDR3 DNA, D gene, V gene, CDR3 length, clone size, J gene. The D gene is left open where the match is weak. A clone size is listed for some rows: how often the clone was seen (once, few, many), or a class if it is expanded.

CDR3 protein: CASSDRGRGNTIYF; CDR3 DNA: TGTGCCAGCAGCGACAGGGGGCGAGGAAACACCATATATTTT; D gene: TRBD1; V gene: TRBV6-5; CDR3 length: 14; clone size: .; J gene: TRBJ1-3
CDR3 protein: CASTPPGQPYGYTF; CDR3 DNA: TGTGCCAGCACCCCACCGGGACAGCCGTATGGCTACACCTTC; D gene: TRBD1; V gene: TRBV6-5; CDR3 length: 14; clone size: .; J gene: TRBJ1-2
CDR3 protein: CASSPQGPSGNTIYF; CDR3 DNA: TGTGCCAGCTCACCACAGGGGCCCTCTGGAAACACCATATATTTT; D gene: .; V gene: TRBV18; CDR3 length: 15; clone size: .; J gene: TRBJ1-3
CDR3 protein: CASSMARERSEAFF; CDR3 DNA: TGTGCCAGTAGTATGGCCAGGGAACGGAGTGAAGCTTTCTTT; D gene: .; V gene: TRBV19; CDR3 length: 14; clone size: .; J gene: TRBJ1-1
CDR3 protein: CASTYGTGRQETQYF; CDR3 DNA: TGTGCCAGCACCTACGGGACAGGAAGACAAGAGACCCAGTACTTC; D gene: TRBD1; V gene: TRBV7-6; CDR3 length: 15; clone size: .; J gene: TRBJ2-5
CDR3 protein: CAWRGAGGKSPLHF; CDR3 DNA: TGTGCCTGGAGGGGCGCAGGAGGCAAATCACCCCTCCACTTT; D gene: .; V gene: TRBV30; CDR3 length: 14; clone size: .; J gene: TRBJ1-6
CDR3 protein: CASSQTGNTEAFF; CDR3 DNA: TGTGCCAGCAGCCAAACAGGGAACACTGAAGCTTTCTTT; D gene: .; V gene: TRBV6-5; CDR3 length: 13; clone size: .; J gene: TRBJ1-1
CDR3 protein: CATSDTSGGVDTQYF; CDR3 DNA: TGTGCCACCAGTGACACTAGCGGGGGGGTAGATACGCAGTATTTT; D gene: TRBD2; V gene: TRBV24-1; CDR3 length: 15; clone size: .; J gene: TRBJ2-3
CDR3 protein: CASSLDSVNSPLHF; CDR3 DNA: TGTGCCAGCAGCCTGGACAGTGTAAATTCACCCCTCCACTTT; D gene: .; V gene: TRBV6-5; CDR3 length: 14; clone size: .; J gene: TRBJ1-6
CDR3 protein: CASSPELAHNEQFF; CDR3 DNA: TGCGCCAGCAGCCCGGAATTAGCGCACAATGAGCAGTTCTTC; D gene: .; V gene: TRBV5-1; CDR3 length: 14; clone size: .; J gene: TRBJ2-1
CDR3 protein: CASSLGQGSNQPQHF; CDR3 DNA: TGTGCCAGCAGTCTGGGACAGGGAAGCAATCAGCCCCAGCATTTT; D gene: TRBD1; V gene: TRBV6-5; CDR3 length: 15; clone size: few; J gene: TRBJ1-5
CDR3 protein: CASSQGHQPQHF; CDR3 DNA: TGTGCCAGCAGCCAGGGGCATCAGCCCCAGCATTTT; D gene: .; V gene: TRBV25-1; CDR3 length: 12; clone size: few; J gene: TRBJ1-5
CDR3 protein: CASSVLVGNTGELFF; CDR3 DNA: TGTGCCAGCAGCGTCTTAGTCGGGAACACCGGGGAGCTGTTTTTT; D gene: .; V gene: TRBV9; CDR3 length: 15; clone size: .; J gene: TRBJ2-2
CDR3 protein: CASSLMYPGDTGELFF; CDR3 DNA: TGTGCCAGCAGCTTGATGTATCCAGGGGACACCGGGGAGCTGTTTTTT; D gene: .; V gene: TRBV5-6; CDR3 length: 16; clone size: .; J gene: TRBJ2-2
CDR3 protein: CASSPQQAGGLGANVLTF; CDR3 DNA: TGTGCCAGCTCACCTCAACAGGCAGGGGGACTTGGGGCCAACGTCCTGACTTTC; D gene: .; V gene: TRBV18; CDR3 length: 18; clone size: .; J gene: TRBJ2-6
CDR3 protein: CASSGAGTGVLNSPLHF; CDR3 DNA: TGTGCCAGCAGCGGGGCCGGGACAGGGGTATTAAATTCACCCCTCCACTTT; D gene: TRBD1; V gene: TRBV11-3; CDR3 length: 17; clone size: .; J gene: TRBJ1-6
CDR3 protein: CASSRGTGNTGELFF; CDR3 DNA: TGTGCCAGCAGCCGGGGGACTGGGAACACCGGGGAGCTGTTTTTT; D gene: .; V gene: TRBV5-4; CDR3 length: 15; clone size: .; J gene: TRBJ2-2
CDR3 protein: CASSPLMGGKGNTEAFF; CDR3 DNA: TGTGCCAGCAGCCCCCTTATGGGGGGTAAAGGGAACACTGAAGCTTTCTTT; D gene: .; V gene: TRBV3-1/TRBV3-2; CDR3 length: 17; clone size: .; J gene: TRBJ1-1
CDR3 protein: CASSSGLDRATEAFF; CDR3 DNA: TGCGCCAGCAGCTCCGGGCTCGACAGGGCCACTGAAGCTTTCTTT; D gene: TRBD1; V gene: TRBV5-1; CDR3 length: 15; clone size: .; J gene: TRBJ1-1
CDR3 protein: CASTLWAGGSYGYTF; CDR3 DNA: TGTGCCAGCACCCTTTGGGCAGGGGGCTCCTATGGCTACACCTTC; D gene: TRBD1; V gene: TRBV2; CDR3 length: 15; clone size: .; J gene: TRBJ1-2
CDR3 protein: CASSQDQGNTEAFF; CDR3 DNA: TGCGCCAGCAGCCAGGACCAGGGGAACACTGAAGCTTTCTTT; D gene: .; V gene: TRBV4-1; CDR3 length: 14; clone size: .; J gene: TRBJ1-1
CDR3 protein: CASRSRQNSNQPQHF; CDR3 DNA: TGTGCCAGCAGAAGCAGGCAGAATAGCAATCAGCCCCAGCATTTT; D gene: .; V gene: TRBV27; CDR3 length: 15; clone size: .; J gene: TRBJ1-5
CDR3 protein: CASSGLGALNTGELFF; CDR3 DNA: TGTGCCAGCAGTGGGCTGGGGGCCTTGAACACCGGGGAGCTGTTTTTT; D gene: .; V gene: TRBV6-2/TRBV6-3; CDR3 length: 16; clone size: .; J gene: TRBJ2-2
CDR3 protein: CATSAGNTQYF; CDR3 DNA: TGTGCCACCAGTGCCGGGAATACGCAGTATTTT; D gene: .; V gene: TRBV24-1; CDR3 length: 11; clone size: once; J gene: TRBJ2-3
CDR3 protein: CASSRTSGGGGNEQFF; CDR3 DNA: TGTGCCAGCTCCAGGACTAGCGGGGGGGGAGGGAATGAGCAGTTCTTC; D gene: TRBD2; V gene: TRBV3-1/TRBV3-2; CDR3 length: 16; clone size: .; J gene: TRBJ2-1
CDR3 protein: CASSLAGTGGMAYGYTF; CDR3 DNA: TGTGCCAGCAGCTTAGCCGGGACAGGGGGCATGGCCTATGGCTACACCTTC; D gene: TRBD1; V gene: TRBV7-9; CDR3 length: 17; clone size: .; J gene: TRBJ1-2
CDR3 protein: CASKRAGDEKLFF; CDR3 DNA: TGTGCCAGCAAAAGGGCAGGGGATGAAAAACTGTTTTTT; D gene: .; V gene: TRBV6-5; CDR3 length: 13; clone size: .; J gene: TRBJ1-4
CDR3 protein: CASSLGTPYLPTEAFF; CDR3 DNA: TGTGCCAGCAGCTTAGGGACACCCTACCTTCCGACTGAAGCTTTCTTT; D gene: .; V gene: TRBV11-2; CDR3 length: 16; clone size: .; J gene: TRBJ1-1
CDR3 protein: CASRIPGLPAGEQFF; CDR3 DNA: TGTGCCAGCAGAATACCGGGACTCCCGGCGGGTGAGCAGTTCTTC; D gene: .; V gene: TRBV5-6; CDR3 length: 15; clone size: .; J gene: TRBJ2-1
CDR3 protein: CASSSTAFSYNEQFF; CDR3 DNA: TGTGCCAGCAGCTCGACAGCCTTTTCCTACAATGAGCAGTTCTTC; D gene: .; V gene: TRBV5-4; CDR3 length: 15; clone size: .; J gene: TRBJ2-1
CDR3 protein: CASSQDRAGDEQFF; CDR3 DNA: TGCGCCAGCAGCCAAGATAGGGCGGGAGATGAGCAGTTCTTC; D gene: TRBD2; V gene: TRBV4-3; CDR3 length: 14; clone size: once; J gene: TRBJ2-1
CDR3 protein: CACRDRGTGNTIYF; CDR3 DNA: TGTGCCTGTCGGGACAGGGGGACTGGAAACACCATATATTTT; D gene: TRBD1; V gene: TRBV30; CDR3 length: 14; clone size: .; J gene: TRBJ1-3
CDR3 protein: CASSLDPARIRYGYTF; CDR3 DNA: TGTGCCAGCAGCTTAGATCCGGCCAGGATTAGATATGGCTACACCTTC; D gene: .; V gene: TRBV11-2; CDR3 length: 16; clone size: .; J gene: TRBJ1-2
CDR3 protein: CASTPRSGGSTDTQYF; CDR3 DNA: TGTGCCAGTACCCCTCGGAGCGGGGGGAGCACAGATACGCAGTATTTT; D gene: TRBD2; V gene: TRBV19; CDR3 length: 16; clone size: .; J gene: TRBJ2-3
CDR3 protein: CASSYRDRGLGEQFF; CDR3 DNA: TGTGCCAGCAGCTACCGGGACAGGGGGCTGGGTGAGCAGTTCTTC; D gene: TRBD1; V gene: TRBV9; CDR3 length: 15; clone size: .; J gene: TRBJ2-1
CDR3 protein: CASSREGTGANVLTF; CDR3 DNA: TGTGCCAGCAGCCGGGAGGGGACTGGGGCCAACGTCCTGACTTTC; D gene: TRBD2; V gene: TRBV3-1/TRBV3-2; CDR3 length: 15; clone size: .; J gene: TRBJ2-6
CDR3 protein: CASSLLAGEGPDTQYF; CDR3 DNA: TGTGCCAGCAGCTTACTAGCGGGAGAAGGTCCAGATACGCAGTATTTT; D gene: TRBD2; V gene: TRBV11-3; CDR3 length: 16; clone size: .; J gene: TRBJ2-3
CDR3 protein: CATTQRDSRQDTQYF; CDR3 DNA: TGTGCCACCACTCAAAGGGACTCCCGTCAAGATACGCAGTATTTT; D gene: .; V gene: TRBV19; CDR3 length: 15; clone size: .; J gene: TRBJ2-3
CDR3 protein: CASRRTGNTEAFF; CDR3 DNA: TGTGCCAGCAGGAGGACAGGTAACACTGAAGCTTTCTTT; D gene: TRBD1; V gene: TRBV7-9; CDR3 length: 13; clone size: .; J gene: TRBJ1-1
CDR3 protein: CASATGLGLNEQFF; CDR3 DNA: TGTGCCAGCGCCACAGGGTTAGGGTTAAATGAGCAGTTCTTC; D gene: .; V gene: TRBV28; CDR3 length: 14; clone size: once; J gene: TRBJ2-1
CDR3 protein: CASRDGARGLEKLFF; CDR3 DNA: TGTGCCAGCAGGGATGGGGCAAGGGGGCTTGAAAAACTGTTTTTT; D gene: TRBD1; V gene: TRBV6-5; CDR3 length: 15; clone size: .; J gene: TRBJ1-4
CDR3 protein: CASSGTGNGVRANTEAFF; CDR3 DNA: TGTGCCAGCAGTGGGACAGGGAACGGGGTCCGGGCGAACACTGAAGCTTTCTTT; D gene: TRBD1; V gene: TRBV6-2/TRBV6-3; CDR3 length: 18; clone size: .; J gene: TRBJ1-1
CDR3 protein: CASWANDFANTGELFF; CDR3 DNA: TGCGCCAGCTGGGCTAATGATTTCGCGAACACCGGGGAGCTGTTTTTT; D gene: .; V gene: TRBV23-1; CDR3 length: 16; clone size: .; J gene: TRBJ2-2
CDR3 protein: CASSYDHSNQPQHF; CDR3 DNA: TGTGCCAGCAGCTACGATCACTCCAATCAGCCCCAGCATTTT; D gene: .; V gene: TRBV7-2; CDR3 length: 14; clone size: .; J gene: TRBJ1-5
CDR3 protein: CASSLHRVSPLHF; CDR3 DNA: TGTGCCAGCAGTCTTCACAGGGTCTCACCCCTCCACTTT; D gene: .; V gene: TRBV6-5; CDR3 length: 13; clone size: .; J gene: TRBJ1-6
CDR3 protein: CASSPGQGAPYGYTF; CDR3 DNA: TGTGCCAGCAGTCCCGGACAGGGGGCCCCCTATGGCTACACCTTC; D gene: TRBD1; V gene: TRBV9; CDR3 length: 15; clone size: .; J gene: TRBJ1-2
CDR3 protein: CASSLTGRDGELFF; CDR3 DNA: TGTGCCAGCAGCCTGACAGGGCGAGACGGGGAGCTGTTTTTT; D gene: TRBD1; V gene: TRBV11-3; CDR3 length: 14; clone size: .; J gene: TRBJ2-2
CDR3 protein: CASSQDSRGVSYEQYF; CDR3 DNA: TGTGCCAGCAGCCAAGATAGCAGGGGAGTCTCCTACGAGCAGTACTTC; D gene: .; V gene: TRBV4-2; CDR3 length: 16; clone size: .; J gene: TRBJ2-7
CDR3 protein: CAQRWAGGGSSGANVLTF; CDR3 DNA: TGTGCCCAAAGATGGGCAGGGGGCGGATCGTCTGGGGCCAACGTCCTGACTTTC; D gene: TRBD1; V gene: TRBV30; CDR3 length: 18; clone size: .; J gene: TRBJ2-6
CDR3 protein: CSLTGIANSPLHF; CDR3 DNA: TGCAGCCTAACGGGGATTGCTAATTCACCCCTCCACTTT; D gene: .; V gene: TRBV29-1; CDR3 length: 13; clone size: .; J gene: TRBJ1-6
CDR3 protein: CASSDGLVSTDTQYF; CDR3 DNA: TGCGCCAGCAGTGATGGACTGGTTAGCACAGATACGCAGTATTTT; D gene: .; V gene: TRBV10-1; CDR3 length: 15; clone size: .; J gene: TRBJ2-3
CDR3 protein: CASSKARTGGGSYNEQFF; CDR3 DNA: TGTGCCAGCAGTAAAGCCCGGACAGGTGGAGGGTCTTACAATGAGCAGTTCTTC; D gene: .; V gene: TRBV27; CDR3 length: 18; clone size: .; J gene: TRBJ2-1
CDR3 protein: CAWSIAGGMSSPLHF; CDR3 DNA: TGTGCCTGGAGCATCGCGGGGGGGATGAGTTCACCCCTCCACTTT; D gene: .; V gene: TRBV30; CDR3 length: 15; clone size: few; J gene: TRBJ1-6
CDR3 protein: CASRGQGWTGELFF; CDR3 DNA: TGTGCCAGCCGGGGACAGGGGTGGACCGGGGAGCTGTTTTTT; D gene: TRBD1; V gene: TRBV25-1; CDR3 length: 14; clone size: .; J gene: TRBJ2-2
CDR3 protein: CASSPGLAGGYEQFF; CDR3 DNA: TGTGCCAGCAGCCCGGGACTAGCGGGAGGCTATGAGCAGTTCTTC; D gene: TRBD2; V gene: TRBV9; CDR3 length: 15; clone size: once; J gene: TRBJ2-1